One and the same sample provided the 31 T cell receptor beta chains below, sequenced in a study of regulatory T cells in long-lasting Graves disease. Assembly of TCR beta libraries relied on iRepertoire HTBI primers together with Arm-PCR of CDR3 regions. TCRdb itself ran the multiplex PCR reads through MiXCR, one entry per CDR3 protein. Found here are 400,000 or so distinct CDR3 sequences, around 21% of them singletons; the top ten hold around 20%. Noted time point: persistent/refractory GD, antithyroid drugs over 5 years with positive TRAb. Extracted PBMC RNA gave rise to the TCR library. Material: peripheral blood mononuclear cells (PBMCs), obtained when the disease was refractory, from a patient treated with antithyroid drugs. The receptors stem from a female donor with Graves disease.

The rearrangement uses TRBV7-9 and TRBJ2-1; the match to TRBD2 covers 7 bases. The germline V gene has CDR1 SEHNR and CDR2 FQNEAQ (reference sequence). Trimming removed 5 bases from V and 6 bases from J; junction bases left unmatched: 7. The CDR3 runs to 14 residues. The CDR3: CASSLGGTINEQFF. The CDR3 region has the DNA TGTGCCAGCAGCCTCGGCGGGACTATCAATGAGCAGTTCTTC.

This clonotype was observed many times. Germline is not matched at one junction end, which may reflect a read error. This rearrangement joins TRBV2 to TRBJ1-2, with 7 bases fitting TRBD1. Germline V lookup: CDR1 SNHLY, CDR2 FYNNEI. The CDR3 contains 15 residues. The CDR3 loop is CASSEEGTANYGYTF. As DNA, the CDR3 is TGTGCCAGCAGCGAAGAGGGGACAGCTAACTATGGCTACACCTTC. Complete variable domain (other parts from reference TRBV2 and TRBJ1-2): EPEVTQTPSHQVTQMGQEVILRCVPISNHLYFYWYRQILGQKVEFLVSFYNNEISEKSEIFDDQFSVERPDGSNFTLKIRSTKLEDSAMYFCASSEEGTANYGYTFGSGTRLTVV.

The genes are TRBV11-2 and TRBJ2-7; 8 positions match TRBD1. V shed 2 bases, J shed 12 bases, and the junction held 9 bases outside the gene matches. From germline, CDR1 is SGHAT and CDR2 FQNNGV. The CDR3 extends over 13 amino acids. The CDR3 DNA is TGTGCCAGCAGCTTAACGACCGGGACAGGCCTGTACTTC. It specifies CASSLTTGTGLYF.

CDR3 nucleotides: TGCAGTGCTAGGGGACTAGCGAGGGAGCAGTACTTC. Its protein product is CSARGLAREQYF. This chain uses TRBV20-1 with TRBJ2-7; 10 nucleotides agree with TRBD2. The germline CDR1 and CDR2 sequences are DFQATT and SNEGSKA (reference sequence). V was pared by 3 bases and J by 7 bases, with 3 bases of the junction left unmatched. This CDR3 region has 12 residues.

This clonotype was seen many times. The J gene is TRBJ2-7, the V gene TRBV12-3 or TRBV12-4; 9 bases are a match to TRBD1. After removal of 6 bases from V and 4 bases from J, the junction contained 7 bases not matched to a gene. The length of the CDR3 is 14 residues. The CDR3 DNA follows: TGTGCCAGCAGAATTCCGGGACAGGGATACGAGCAGTACTTC. It encodes CASRIPGQGYEQYF.

The chain carries TRBV29-1 and TRBJ2-7; possibly TRBD2 for D (7 bases). The V end lost 6 bases, the J end lost 2 bases, and 14 bases lay between the germline ends. CDR1 is SQVTM and CDR2 is ANQGSEA in the germline V gene. The CDR3 is made up of 13 amino acids. CDR3 region: CSVMGGGTYEQYF. CDR3 bases: TGCAGCGTAATGGGGGGGGGCACCTACGAGCAGTACTTC.

This clonotype was recorded many times. V is TRBV12-3 or TRBV12-4 and J is TRBJ1-6, with 11 bases lining up with TRBD1. The CDR3 length is 17 residues. Unmatched junction bases numbered 11, after V lost 5 bases and J lost 8 bases. CDR3 bases: TGTGCCAGCAGTATCGGACAGGGGGCTTCGGTCCATTCACCCCTCCACTTT. This translates into CASSIGQGASVHSPLHF.

This clonotype came up many times. The V and J genes are TRBV12-3 or TRBV12-4 and TRBJ2-7; no clear D. This CDR3 has 13 residues. V lost 3 bases and J lost 7, with 13 bases in between. In DNA, the CDR3 is TGTGCCAGCAGTTTGTCGGGCGCGAGGGAGCAGTACTTC. Amino acid sequence: CASSLSGAREQYF.

The chain combines TRBV5-6 with TRBJ2-1; 10 nucleotides agree with TRBD1. Germline trimming cut 4 bases from V and 5 bases from J; bases unmatched to any gene: 12. The CDR3 is 17 residues long. The germline CDR1 and CDR2 sequences are SGHDT and YYEEEE. Here the CDR3 reads CASSPGQGIVWHNEQFF. The CDR3 DNA sequence: TGTGCCAGCAGCCCGGGACAGGGGATTGTATGGCACAATGAGCAGTTCTTC.

This clonotype has a count of ten or more. The V call is TRBV12-3 or TRBV12-4, the J call TRBJ2-7; TRBD2 matches 11 bases. This CDR3 is built from 18 residues. V lost 4 bases and J lost 0; bases outside the gene matches: 11. The CDR3 reads CASSSSNLAGGLSYEQYF. In nucleotides, the CDR3 is TGTGCCAGCAGTTCCTCAAACCTAGCGGGAGGTCTCTCCTACGAGCAGTACTTC.

This clonotype was recorded many times. The chain uses TRBV7-2 and TRBJ1-2, with 9 bases identical to TRBD1. The germline V gene encodes CDR1 SGHTA and CDR2 FQGNSA. V lost 5 bases and J lost 7; bases outside the gene matches: 8. The CDR3 has 14 amino acids. CDR3 in amino acids: CASSPPTQGAGYTF. The CDR3 bases are TGTGCCAGCAGCCCCCCAACACAGGGGGCTGGCTACACCTTC.

This clonotype was seen repeatedly, ten times or more. The V and J genes are TRBV20-1 and TRBJ2-5, with no clear D. In germline, CDR1 is DFQATT, CDR2 SNEGSKA (reference sequence). The CDR3 runs 12 residues. The germline V and J ends were trimmed by 1 base and 4 bases, with 7 bases remaining between them. CDR3 region: CSARGLGETQYF. CDR3 nucleotide sequence: TGCAGTGCTAGAGGACTGGGAGAGACCCAGTACTTC.

In this sample, this clonotype turned up once. The junction and the germline gene differ at one end; a read error may be behind it. The chain recombines TRBV5-5 with TRBJ2-7; possibly TRBD1 or TRBD2 for D (5 bases each). Germline V gives CDR1 SGHKS, CDR2 YYEKEE (reference sequence). The CDR3 sequence is 14 residues long. The CDR3, as DNA: TGTGCCAGCAGAAAAGGGGACGACTTCTACGAGCAGAACTTC. It is translated as CASRKGDDFYEQNF.

This clonotype showed up many times. The chain has TRBV7-8 and TRBJ2-7; 8 nucleotides line up with TRBD2. V trimming: 5 bases; J trimming: 3 bases; junction bases outside the gene matches: 9. The CDR3 sequence is 15 residues long. Germline CDR1 SGHVS, CDR2 FQNEAQ. This chain's CDR3 is CASSAPGLGNYEQYF. Here the CDR3 DNA reads TGTGCCAGCAGCGCCCCGGGACTAGGAAACTACGAGCAGTACTTC.

This clonotype was found many times. The chain uses TRBV28 and TRBJ1-5; 10 positions agree with TRBD1. The CDR3 runs 14 residues. CDR1 MDHEN and CDR2 SYDVKM come from the germline V gene. Trimming cost V 2 bases and J 6 bases; bases outside gene matches: 1. CDR3 sequence: CASSLDRGLQPQHF. DNA of the CDR3: TGTGCCAGCAGTTTAGACAGGGGGCTTCAGCCCCAGCATTTT.

This clonotype was seen more than once but under ten times. The chain carries TRBV5-5 and TRBJ1-5; TRBD1 is a possible D gene (6 bases). The V and J ends lost 0 bases and 10 bases respectively, with 17 bases between them. Looked up from germline, CDR1 is SGHKS and CDR2 is YYEKEE (reference sequence). The CDR3 loop spans 15 amino acids. The CDR3: CASSLVGGGGIPQHF. CDR3 bases: TGTGCCAGCAGCTTGGTCGGGGGCGGTGGAATTCCCCAGCATTTT.

CDR3 in DNA: TGTGCCAGCAGCTCACCCGGGACAGGGATTGGAGCTTTCTTT. As protein: CASSSPGTGIGAFF. This rearrangement joins TRBV7-2 to TRBJ1-1; 9 positions match TRBD1. The V gene's germline CDR1 is SGHTA and CDR2 FQGNSA. The CDR3 consists of 14 residues. With V trimmed by 4 bases and J by 10 bases, 10 bases remained unmatched.

This clonotype was seen a handful of times. The gene calls are TRBV6-1 and TRBJ2-7; D might be TRBD2 (6 bases). The CDR3 length is 12 residues. Germline assignment: CDR1 MNHNS and CDR2 SASEGT. Trimming removed 6 bases at V and 6 bases at J, with 12 bases between. The DNA of the CDR3 is TGTGCCAGCAGGGGAGGATGGAGCGAGCAGTACTTC. This sequence encodes CASRGGWSEQYF.

The CDR3 DNA reads TGTGCCAGCAGTTCAGGATACACAGGGACCCAAGAGACCCAGTACTTC. It is translated as CASSSGYTGTQETQYF. The J gene is TRBJ2-5, the V gene TRBV27, with TRBD1 as a possible D gene (6 bases). V lost 4 bases, J lost 1 base, and 16 bases lay in between. The CDR3 extends over 16 amino acids. Germline CDR1 and CDR2: MNHEY and SMNVEV (reference sequence).

This clonotype appeared a few times. This chain links TRBV20-1 with TRBJ1-5, with a weak D call TRBD1 (6 bases). Germline V lookup: CDR1 DFQATT, CDR2 SNEGSKA (reference sequence). CDR3 length: 16 amino acids. V lost 6 bases and J lost 3, with 21 bases in between. The chain's CDR3 is CSAPSTGALNNQPQHF. The CDR3 DNA reads as TGCAGTGCACCTAGCACGGGGGCGTTGAACAATCAGCCCCAGCATTTT.

This clonotype has more than one count but fewer than ten. The chain joins TRBV5-1 to TRBJ2-7; no firm D call. CDR1 is SGHRS and CDR2 is YFSETQ in the germline V gene. Trimming shortened V by 2 bases and J by 2 bases, and 26 bases separated the two germline ends. The CDR3 contains 19 residues. The CDR3 region has the DNA TGCGCCAGCAGCTTCGACACCACGGTTGCAGCGCACCTAGCCTACGAGCAGTACTTC. Translated, it gives CASSFDTTVAAHLAYEQYF.

This clonotype was detected only a few times. The chain employs TRBV5-4 and TRBJ1-1; D not certain. CDR3 length: 14 amino acids. CDR1 is SGHNT, CDR2 YYREEE, per germline (reference sequence). Trimming pared 1 base from V and 1 base from J, leaving 8 bases between. The CDR3 here is CASSLSYGNTEAFF. The CDR3 region has the DNA TGTGCCAGCAGCTTGAGTTACGGGAACACTGAAGCTTTCTTT.

This clonotype came up many times. V gene TRBV6-1 combines with J gene TRBJ2-1; D is perhaps TRBD2 (6 bases). V lost 6 bases and J lost 3, with 6 bases in between. The length of the CDR3 is 12 residues. Germline lookup yields CDR1 MNHNS and CDR2 SASEGT. This CDR3 is CASSGSYNEQFF. CDR3 in DNA: TGTGCCAGCAGCGGGAGCTACAATGAGCAGTTCTTC.

V usage is TRBV7-9 and J usage is TRBJ1-3, with D unresolved. The germline V and J ends were trimmed by 3 bases and 7 bases, with 7 bases remaining between them. The CDR3 runs to 12 residues. Germline V gives CDR1 SEHNR, CDR2 FQNEAQ (reference sequence). The CDR3 region has the DNA TGTGCCAGCAGCTTCTCCGAGAACACCATATATTTT. Its translation: CASSFSENTIYF. The entire variable domain, with the rest obtained from reference TRBV7-9 and TRBJ1-3, is as follows: DTGVSQNPRHKITKRGQNVTFRCDPISEHNRLYWYRQTLGQGPEFLTYFQNEAQLEKSRLLSDRFSAERPKGSFSTLEIQRTEQGDSAMYLCASSFSENTIYFGEGSWLTVV.

This clonotype was recorded a few times. The V call is TRBV3-1, the J call TRBJ2-5; D uncertain. The CDR3 covers 15 residues. Trimming removed 6 bases at V and 6 bases at J, with 20 bases between. CDR1 and CDR2 from the germline V gene are LGHDT and YNNKEL (reference sequence). The CDR3 sequence: CASRPRVGNGQTQYF. For the CDR3, the DNA is TGTGCCAGCAGACCCAGAGTGGGGAATGGACAGACCCAGTACTTC.

The chain uses TRBV6-6 and TRBJ2-5, with D unclear. Germline V gene lookup returns CDR1 MNHNY and CDR2 SVGAGI (reference sequence). The CDR3 is 13 residues long. Trimming took 0 bases from V and 9 from J, leaving 11 bases between them. The CDR3, as DNA: TGTGCCAGCAGTTACTCGATCGGATGGGCCCAGTACTTC. This gives the protein CASSYSIGWAQYF.

Remarks on this clonotype: A single base separates this from a much larger clone, so it may be a read error. This chain joins TRBV6-1 and TRBJ2-7; 11 nucleotides align to TRBD2. This CDR3 spans 13 amino acids. CDR1 is MNHNS and CDR2 is SASEGT in the germline V gene. For the CDR3, the DNA is TGTACCAGCGTACTAGCGGGGGACGGAGAGCAGTACTTC. Protein sequence: CTSVLAGDGEQYF.

V usage is TRBV10-1 and J usage is TRBJ1-1; 9 positions match TRBD1. The CDR3 is 17 amino acids. J was trimmed by 3 bases and V by 6 bases; bases with no gene match: 14. Germline loops: CDR1 WNHNN, CDR2 SYGVQD (reference sequence). The CDR3 region is CASRRNRGQLGYTEAFF. In DNA, the CDR3 is TGCGCCAGCAGGAGGAACAGGGGGCAACTTGGGTACACTGAAGCTTTCTTT.

In its sample, this clonotype was seen a few times. This chain connects TRBV6-5 to TRBJ2-2; 9 nucleotides align to TRBD1. The germline V gene has CDR1 MNHEY and CDR2 SVGAGI. J lost 5 bases, V lost 6 bases, and 10 bases had no gene match. This CDR3 has 16 residues. The CDR3, as DNA: TGTGCCAGCAGATACATTCCGGGACAGGGTACCGGGGAGCTGTTTTTT. Amino acid sequence: CASRYIPGQGTGELFF.

A note on this clonotype: A much larger clone lies a single base off, so this may be a read error. The chain uses TRBV6-2 or TRBV6-3 and TRBJ1-2; TRBD1 matches at 7 bases. CDR1 MNHEY and CDR2 SVGEGT come from the germline V gene. The ends lost 2 bases at V and 6 bases at J; junction bases unmatched: 9. The CDR3 is 15 amino acids. The CDR3 nucleotides are TGTGCCAGCAGTTACGAGTCGTCGACAGGGAATGGCTACACCTTC. It yields the protein CASSYESSTGNGYTF.

The sample holds many counts of this clonotype. This chain connects TRBV6-5 to TRBJ2-7; 9 bases are a match to TRBD2. Trimming removed 2 bases from V and 4 bases from J; junction bases left unmatched: 12. CDR1 is MNHEY, CDR2 SVGAGI, per germline. The CDR3 runs to 17 residues. CDR3 in DNA: TGTGCCAGCAGTTACCCAATCCATAGCGGGAGTACGTACGAGCAGTACTTC. Encoded protein: CASSYPIHSGSTYEQYF.